This T cell receptor beta chain was obtained from a study of beta chain features in type 1 diabetes. The study's findings and limits: Moderately but significantly shorter TCRB CDR3s were found in Type 1 diabetes patients in all four CD4+ subsets.

V lost 5 bases, J lost 3 bases, and 12 bases lay in between. CDR1 is SGHTA, CDR2 FQGNSA, per germline. This CDR3 contains 14 residues. As every portion of the isolated RNA was reverse transcribed, the sequencing read expressed TCRB transcripts. Average reads for naive, central memory and regulatory T cell samples were about 3.7 million. The data were produced by immunoSEQ multiplex PCR, yet TCRdb's version contains in-frame clones alone and is incomplete. Of nearly 350,000 clones in the sample, approximately 9.9% were seen once. Note on this clone: Its cognate antigen is unknown.

Blood was drawn once from each donor into heparinised tubes. The draws averaged around 110 mL. In all sorted populations, purity surpassed 98%. The chain has TRBV7-2 and TRBJ2-3; maybe TRBD1 (6 bases). Input material: central memory CD4+ T cells from blood. The sequence was collected from a man aged 25 to 40 with type 1 diabetes. The CDR3 DNA is TGTGCCAGCAGCCCGGGACACAGTACAGATACGCAGTATTTT. It is translated as CASSPGHSTDTQYF.